This T cell receptor (beta chain) came from a study of blood T cells in healthy people across ages. Notes on the study in general: Both higher diversity and more naive CD4+ cells marked long-lived donors when set against aged donors.

Comments on this clonotype: What it binds is not known. Possible read error: a much larger clone is one base away.

The CDR3 is 14 residues long. Per the germline V gene, CDR1 is MDHEN and CDR2 is SYDVKM. Trimming took off 8 bases at V and 6 bases at J, with 20 bases between the two ends. With a J-beta primer mix and a sample-barcoded 5' primer, a second PCR ran 7 to 11 cycles. TCRdb itself ran the 5' RACE reads through MiXCR, one entry per CDR3 protein. This table holds about 930,000 distinct CDR3 sequences, roughly 29% found once. This sample was also put to use in a study of T cells of mothers and their children. Turning to that study: Nine systemically healthy Caucasian donors: three mothers, six children. Each 15 ul cDNA reaction used roughly 1.5 ug RNA; all RNA was used. Not a single persistent microchimeric T cell clone was detected.

Source material: blood. This rearrangement joins TRBV28 to TRBJ2-7; D possibly matches TRBD1 or TRBD2 (5 bases each). This TCR was sampled from a middle-aged woman in good health. The CDR3 protein is CASWDQMGPSEQYF. CDR3 nucleotides: TGTGCCAGCTGGGACCAGATGGGCCCCTCCGAGCAGTACTTC.